These 10 T cell receptor beta chains were all obtained from the same sample, sequenced in a study of cytomegalovirus exposure and HLA in healthy donors. The PCR used 60 Vbeta and 13 Jbeta primers. Repertoires were generated with immunoSEQ multiplex PCR, while TCRdb's copy carries only in-frame clones and drops some. The table lists 84,000 or so clones, around 77% of them singletons, with roughly 2% in the top ten. The sample taken for sequencing was PBMCs. The origin of the receptors is a boy between 5 and 17 years old in good health and CMV-seronegative.

J is TRBJ2-3 and V is TRBV7-9, with TRBD1 matching over 7 bases. The CDR3 totals 14 residues. Per germline, CDR1 SEHNR and CDR2 FQNEAQ (reference sequence). With V trimmed by 7 bases and J by 2 bases, 6 bases remained unmatched. CDR3 loop: CASTPDRATDTQYF. As DNA, the CDR3 is TGTGCCAGCACCCCTGACAGGGCCACAGATACGCAGTATTTT.

In this sample, this clone turned up once. The chain couples TRBV19 to TRBJ1-1; D possibly corresponds to TRBD1 (5 bases). The length of the CDR3 is 13 residues. In germline, CDR1 is LNHDA, CDR2 SQIVND (reference sequence). The V and J ends lost 6 bases and 0 bases respectively, with 8 bases between them. This chain's CDR3 is CASSLGVNTEAFF. The CDR3 DNA is TGTGCCAGTAGCCTAGGGGTGAACACTGAAGCTTTCTTT.

The chain links TRBV9 to TRBJ2-3, with TRBD2 matching 7 bases. Trimming cost V 1 base and J 6 bases; bases outside gene matches: 8. CDR1 and CDR2 (germline): SGDLS, YYNGEE. The CDR3 consists of 15 residues. CDR3 DNA sequence: TGTGCCAGCAGCGTACAGGGCGGGAGTCTGGATACGCAGTATTTT. Amino acids: CASSVQGGSLDTQYF.

The chain has TRBV5-6 and TRBJ1-1; 9 nucleotides agree with TRBD1. Germline loops: CDR1 SGHDT, CDR2 YYEEEE. Trimming took 3 bases from V and 6 from J; bases not matched to a gene: 15. The CDR3 is 17 amino acids. CDR3 bases: TGTGCCAGCAGCTGGCGGACAGGGGAAAGGGTTTTCGCTGAAGCTTTCTTT. It codes for CASSWRTGERVFAEAFF.

The gene calls are TRBV2 and TRBJ2-7; TRBD1 is a possible D gene (6 bases). Trimming cost V 11 bases and J 0 bases, with 23 bases left between them. The CDR3 runs 16 residues. Germline assignment: CDR1 SNHLY and CDR2 FYNNEI. The CDR3 sequence is CAGNQGSFDPSYEQYF. DNA for the CDR3: TGTGCCGGAAATCAGGGGTCGTTTGATCCCTCCTACGAGCAGTACTTC.

The chain joins TRBV27 to TRBJ2-7; TRBD2 might be the D (6 bases). CDR1 MNHEY and CDR2 SMNVEV come from the germline V gene (reference sequence). V gave up 5 bases and J gave up 3 bases, with 11 bases separating them. The CDR3 consists of 13 residues. The CDR3 DNA reads TGTGCCAGCAGTCTCGGACTAAACTACGAGCAGTACTTC. Amino acids: CASSLGLNYEQYF.

The V gene is TRBV27, the J gene TRBJ2-5, with a tentative D call TRBD1 (6 bases). In germline, CDR1 is MNHEY, CDR2 SMNVEV (reference sequence). Deletions cut 2 bases from V and 0 bases from J, with 7 bases between. The CDR3 sequence is 14 residues long. In nucleotides, the CDR3 is TGTGCCAGCAGTTTACAGGGGTACCAAGAGACCCAGTACTTC. Its translation is CASSLQGYQETQYF.

This sequence joins TRBV28 and TRBJ2-7; TRBD1 agrees at 7 bases. The trim removed 6 bases at V and 2 bases at J, leaving 10 bases unmatched. The CDR3 runs 15 residues. Germline CDR1 is MDHEN and CDR2 is SYDVKM. DNA for the CDR3: TGTGCCAGCAGGTTTGAATCGACAGGGACCTACGAGCAGTACTTC. It specifies CASRFESTGTYEQYF.

The chain uses TRBV5-1 and TRBJ2-7; D possibly corresponds to TRBD1 (6 bases). Germline CDR1 reads SGHRS; CDR2 reads YFSETQ. CDR3 length: 14 residues. V was trimmed by 7 bases and J by 1 base, leaving 15 bases between them. The CDR3 loop is CASGTLGGSYEQYF. The CDR3 DNA reads as TGCGCCAGCGGGACCCTAGGGGGTTCCTACGAGCAGTACTTC.

The chain couples TRBV29-1 to TRBJ1-4; 9 bases fit TRBD1. From germline, CDR1 is SQVTM and CDR2 ANQGSEA. With V trimmed by 7 bases and J by 15 bases, 3 bases remained unmatched. The CDR3 length is 9 residues. CDR3 region: CSGGQGLFF. The CDR3 DNA sequence: TGCAGCGGGGGACAGGGTTTGTTTTTT.